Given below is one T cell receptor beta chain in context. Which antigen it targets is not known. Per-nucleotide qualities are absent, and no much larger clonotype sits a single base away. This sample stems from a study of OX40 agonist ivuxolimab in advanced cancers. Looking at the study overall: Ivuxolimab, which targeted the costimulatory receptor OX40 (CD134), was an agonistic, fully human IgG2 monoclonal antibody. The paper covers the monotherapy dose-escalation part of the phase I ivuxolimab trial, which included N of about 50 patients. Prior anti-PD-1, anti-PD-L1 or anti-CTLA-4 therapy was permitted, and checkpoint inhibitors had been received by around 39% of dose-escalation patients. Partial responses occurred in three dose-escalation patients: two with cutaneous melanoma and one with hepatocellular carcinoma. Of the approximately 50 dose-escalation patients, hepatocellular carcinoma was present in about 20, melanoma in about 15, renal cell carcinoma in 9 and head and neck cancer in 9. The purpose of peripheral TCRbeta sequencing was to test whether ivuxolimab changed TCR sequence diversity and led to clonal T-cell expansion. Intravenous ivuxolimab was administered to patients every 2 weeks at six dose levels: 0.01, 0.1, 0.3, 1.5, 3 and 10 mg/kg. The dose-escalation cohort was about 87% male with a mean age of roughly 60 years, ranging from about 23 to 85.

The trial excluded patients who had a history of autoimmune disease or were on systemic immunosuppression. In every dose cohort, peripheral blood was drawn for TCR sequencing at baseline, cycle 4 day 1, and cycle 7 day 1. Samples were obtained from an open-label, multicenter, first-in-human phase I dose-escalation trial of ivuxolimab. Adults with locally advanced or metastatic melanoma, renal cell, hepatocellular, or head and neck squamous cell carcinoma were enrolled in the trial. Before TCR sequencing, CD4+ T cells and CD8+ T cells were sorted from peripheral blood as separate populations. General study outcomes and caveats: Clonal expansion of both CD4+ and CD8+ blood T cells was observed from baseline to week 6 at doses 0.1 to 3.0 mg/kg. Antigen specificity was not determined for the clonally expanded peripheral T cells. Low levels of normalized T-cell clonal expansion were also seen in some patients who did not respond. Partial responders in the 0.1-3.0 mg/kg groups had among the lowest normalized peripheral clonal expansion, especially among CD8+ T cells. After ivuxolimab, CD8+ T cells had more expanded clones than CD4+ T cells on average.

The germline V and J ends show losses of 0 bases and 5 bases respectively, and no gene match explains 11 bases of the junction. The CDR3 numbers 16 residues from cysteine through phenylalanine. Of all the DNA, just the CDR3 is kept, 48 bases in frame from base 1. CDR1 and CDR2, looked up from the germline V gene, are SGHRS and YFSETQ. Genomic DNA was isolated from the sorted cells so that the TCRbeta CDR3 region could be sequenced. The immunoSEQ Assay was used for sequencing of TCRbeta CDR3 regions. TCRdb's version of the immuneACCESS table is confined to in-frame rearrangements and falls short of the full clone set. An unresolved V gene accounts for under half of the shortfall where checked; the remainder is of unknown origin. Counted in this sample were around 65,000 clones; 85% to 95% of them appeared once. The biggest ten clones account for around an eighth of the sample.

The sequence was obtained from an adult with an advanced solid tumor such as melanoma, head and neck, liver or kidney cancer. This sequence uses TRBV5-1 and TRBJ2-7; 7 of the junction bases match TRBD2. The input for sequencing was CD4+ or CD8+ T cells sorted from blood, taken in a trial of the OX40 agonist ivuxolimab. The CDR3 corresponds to CASSLAGVGGPHEQYF. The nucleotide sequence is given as TGCGCCAGCAGCTTGGCCGGGGTGGGAGGGCCGCACGAGCAGTACTTC.